This T cell receptor (beta chain) emerged from a study of blood T cell repertoires in COVID-19. Study-level information: Italy, Spain and the United States were the sources of the convalescent and acute COVID-19 samples. Sources were T cells, B-cell-depleted T cells, or PBMCs; the material itself was cDNA or gDNA.

CDR3 size: 15 residues. Trimming cost V 3 bases and J 6 bases, with 14 bases left between them. The V gene's germline CDR1 is KGHDR and CDR2 SFDVKD. Original data processing: Reference gene primer amplification in the assay estimated nucleated cell counts. Sequenced by immunoSEQ multiplex PCR; TCRdb stores in-frame clones only, minus some. That table supplies the V and J calls and clone size; D and trimming were determined from the DNA. There are about 440,000 clones in the sample; about 89% occur only once, and approximately 4.3% lies in the top ten. The specimen was peripheral blood. The TCR comes from a woman aged 30 to 39 with acute or convalescent COVID-19. This chain connects TRBV24-1 to TRBJ2-4; D might be TRBD1 (6 bases). CDR3 amino acids: CATSDPRQAGNIQYF. The CDR3 region has the DNA TGTGCCACCAGTGATCCCCGACAGGCGGGAAACATTCAGTACTTC.